Shown below are 25 T cell receptor beta chains from a single sample sequenced in a study of blood T cell repertoires in COVID-19. Libraries were prepared by immunoSEQ multiplex PCR; TCRdb keeps only in-frame clonotypes and omits some of them. The table records about 26,000 clones, around 65% of them present only once. Sequencing used peripheral blood. Source of these receptors: a man in his fifties or sixties with active or convalescent COVID-19.

This clone was seen only a few times. This chain joins TRBV6-5 and TRBJ1-2; maybe TRBD1 (5 bases). Germline CDR1 reads MNHEY; CDR2 reads SVGAGI. CDR3 length: 13 amino acids. V lost 6 bases and J lost 4, with 12 bases in between. The CDR3 region is CASSLEGRYGYTF. The CDR3 DNA reads TGTGCCAGCAGCCTGGAGGGGCGCTATGGCTACACCTTC.

This chain connects TRBV7-3 to TRBJ1-6; the D gene is possibly TRBD1 (5 bases). Germline V CDR1 and CDR2: SGHTA, FQGTGA. V was shortened by 4 bases and J by 7 bases, with 11 bases between the two germline ends. The CDR3 covers 14 residues. CDR3 nucleotides: TGTGCCAGCAGCTCTGGGGCCAGAAATTCACCCCTCCACTTT. This translates into CASSSGARNSPLHF.

J is TRBJ1-1 and V is TRBV3-1 (or the pseudogene TRBV3-2); no reliable D call. Germline V gene sequence: CDR1 LGHDT, CDR2 YNNKEL (reference sequence). The CDR3 is 12 amino acids. V was clipped by 3 bases and J by 10 bases, with 12 bases between them. The CDR3 DNA sequence: TGTGCCAGCAGCCACAGAATCGGAGTAGCTTTCTTT. It specifies CASSHRIGVAFF.

The J gene is TRBJ2-1, the V gene TRBV9, with TRBD2 identical over 7 bases. This CDR3 has 16 amino acids. V shed 0 bases, J shed 6 bases, and the junction held 9 bases outside the gene matches. CDR1 is SGDLS, CDR2 YYNGEE, per germline. CDR3 residues: CASSVGAGALTNEQFF. The CDR3 nucleotides are TGTGCCAGCAGCGTAGGGGCGGGAGCATTGACCAATGAGCAGTTCTTC.

The chain is built from TRBV5-1 and TRBJ2-1; D is perhaps TRBD1 (5 bases). Trimming shortened V by 2 bases and J by 5 bases, and 8 bases separated the two germline ends. The CDR3 extends over 13 amino acids. CDR1 is SGHRS and CDR2 is YFSETQ in the germline V gene. Here the CDR3 DNA reads TGCGCCAGCAGCTTTTTGACAGACAATGAGCAGTTCTTC. This gives the protein CASSFLTDNEQFF.

This chain uses TRBV28 with TRBJ1-1; D is perhaps TRBD1 (6 bases). V was clipped by 5 bases and J by 0 bases, with 10 bases between them. The CDR3 consists of 14 residues. Germline-derived CDR1 and CDR2 are MDHEN and SYDVKM. In nucleotides, the CDR3 is TGTGCCAGCAGTCCAGGGGCCCTGAACACTGAAGCTTTCTTT. Translation: CASSPGALNTEAFF.

This clone was recorded a few times. The chain employs TRBV5-1 and TRBJ1-6; D not certain. The V end lost 7 bases, the J end lost 13 bases, and 12 bases lay between the germline ends. The germline gives CDR1 SGHRS, CDR2 YFSETQ. This CDR3 region has 11 residues. The CDR3 nucleotides read TGCGCCAGCTCCCTGGAGGGTCCCCTCCACTTT. This gives the protein CASSLEGPLHF.

The chain employs TRBV9 and TRBJ2-5, with 8 nucleotides matching TRBD2. The germline CDR1 and CDR2 sequences are SGDLS and YYNGEE. This CDR3 comprises 16 residues. Losses at the gene ends were 1 base for V and 0 bases for J; bases not matched to a gene: 5. The CDR3: CASSVSPLADQETQYF. The DNA for the CDR3 is TGTGCCAGCAGCGTATCCCCACTAGCGGACCAAGAGACCCAGTACTTC. Together with reference TRBV9 and TRBJ2-5, the CDR3 gives the full variable domain: DSGVTQTPKHLITATGQRVTLRCSPRSGDLSVYWYQQSLDQGLQFLIQYYNGEERAKGNILERFSAQQFPDLHSELNLSSLELGDSALYFCASSVSPLADQETQYFGPGTRLLVL.

V gene TRBV7-9 combines with J gene TRBJ2-3, with D tentatively TRBD2 (5 bases). The CDR3 is 12 amino acids. Deletions cut 2 bases from V and 9 bases from J, with 9 bases between. Germline lookup yields CDR1 SEHNR and CDR2 FQNEAQ (reference sequence). The CDR3 DNA sequence: TGTGCCAGCAGCTTACAACTAGTAACGCAGTATTTT. This sequence encodes CASSLQLVTQYF. Full variable domain (missing parts from reference TRBV7-9 and TRBJ2-3): DTGVSQNPRHKITKRGQNVTFRCDPISEHNRLYWYRQTLGQGPEFLTYFQNEAQLEKSRLLSDRFSAERPKGSFSTLEIQRTEQGDSAMYLCASSLQLVTQYFGPGTRLTVL.

On this clone: The junction shows a germline mismatch at one end, possibly a read error. For the CDR3, the DNA is TGTGCTAGCAGCCAGGGACTCCAAGAGACCCAGTACTTC. It codes for CASSQGLQETQYF. This chain links TRBV7-7 with TRBJ2-5; D might be TRBD2 (6 bases). This CDR3 has 13 residues. Germline V gene lookup returns CDR1 SSHAT and CDR2 FNYEAQ (reference sequence).

This clone was observed a few times. The rearrangement uses TRBV9 and TRBJ1-3, with TRBD1 as a possible D gene (5 bases). Germline assignment: CDR1 SGDLS and CDR2 YYNGEE. Trimming removed 3 bases at V and 0 bases at J, with 10 bases between. There are 15 residues in the CDR3. The CDR3 region has the DNA TGTGCCAGCAGCGCACAGGAATCCTCTGGAAACACCATATATTTT. Protein: CASSAQESSGNTIYF.

The chain employs TRBV10-3 and TRBJ1-2, with D possibly matching TRBD1 (5 bases). The CDR3 contains 13 residues. Germline lookup yields CDR1 ENHRY and CDR2 SYGVKD. Trimming removed 4 bases from V and 6 bases from J, with 12 bases in between. The CDR3 reads CAISVQAQNGYTF. Here the CDR3 DNA reads TGTGCCATCAGTGTACAGGCACAGAATGGCTACACCTTC.

V gene TRBV7-8 combines with J gene TRBJ1-6; no definite D call. Trimming stripped 0 bases from V and 9 bases from J, with 9 bases between. CDR3 size: 14 residues. The germline CDR1 and CDR2 sequences are SGHVS and FQNEAQ. CDR3 DNA sequence: TGTGCCAGCAGCTTAGCCGCCAGGTCTTCACCCCTCCACTTT. Amino acids: CASSLAARSSPLHF.

The rearrangement uses TRBV18 and TRBJ2-2; 14 nucleotides align to TRBD2. V dropped 0 bases and J dropped 7; count of bases not matched to a gene: 4. This CDR3 region has 17 residues. Per germline, CDR1 KGHSH and CDR2 LQKENI. The CDR3 nucleotides are TGTGCCAGCTCACCACCGGGACTAGCGGGAGTAAGCGGGGAGCTGTTTTTT. This translates into CASSPPGLAGVSGELFF. The entire variable domain, with the rest obtained from reference TRBV18 and TRBJ2-2, is as follows: NAGVMQNPRHLVRRRGQEARLRCSPMKGHSHVYWYRQLPEEGLKFMVYLQKENIIDESGMPKERFSAEFPKEGPSILRIQQVVRGDSAAYFCASSPPGLAGVSGELFFGEGSRLTVL.

The V call is TRBV10-2, the J call TRBJ2-2; 9 positions match TRBD2. V trimming: 6 bases; J trimming: 4 bases; junction bases outside the gene matches: 6. The CDR3 has 15 amino acids. Germline CDR1 is WSHSY and CDR2 is SAAADI. CDR3 sequence: CASRASGIITGELFF. The CDR3 DNA follows: TGCGCCAGCAGGGCTAGCGGGATTATCACCGGGGAGCTGTTTTTT.

With regard to this clone: The same CDR3 can be traced to other DNA sequences in this sample. V and J are TRBV7-8 and TRBJ2-1; 14 nucleotides agree with TRBD2. V lost 1 base and J lost 7; bases outside the gene matches: 9. This CDR3 contains 18 residues. Germline CDR1 is SGHVS and CDR2 is FQNEAQ. The CDR3 nucleotides read TGTGCCAGCAGCTTAGTTGCAGGGACTAGCGGGAGAGGTAATGAGCAGTTCTTC. Translation gives CASSLVAGTSGRGNEQFF. Looking up the rest from reference TRBV7-8 and TRBJ2-1 gives the full variable domain: GAGVSQSPRYKVAKRGQDVALRCDPISGHVSLFWYQQALGQGPEFLTYFQNEAQLDKSGLPSDRFFAERPEGSVSTLKIQRTQQEDSAVYLCASSLVAGTSGRGNEQFFGPGTRLTVL.

This chain joins TRBV5-1 and TRBJ2-1, with TRBD2 identical over 9 bases. The CDR3 runs to 15 residues. Germline values: CDR1 SGHRS, CDR2 YFSETQ. The junction had 9 bases not matched to a gene; V was cut back by 4 bases and J by 7 bases. CDR3 DNA: TGCGCCAGCAGCGTCACTAGCGGGCATAATAATGAGCAGTTCTTC. Translation: CASSVTSGHNNEQFF. Full variable domain (missing parts from reference TRBV5-1 and TRBJ2-1): KAGVTQTPRYLIKTRGQQVTLSCSPISGHRSVSWYQQTPGQGLQFLFEYFSETQRNKGNFPGRFSGRQFSNSRSEMNVSTLELGDSALYLCASSVTSGHNNEQFFGPGTRLTVL.

The chain is built from TRBV15 and TRBJ2-2, with TRBD2 identical over 8 bases. This CDR3 spans 19 amino acids. The junction had 9 bases not matched to a gene; V was cut back by 0 bases and J by 0 bases. Looked up from germline, CDR1 is LNHNV and CDR2 is YYDKDF (reference sequence). As DNA, the CDR3 is TGTGCCACCAGCAGAGACAACCCGGCTAGCGGGTCGAACACCGGGGAGCTGTTTTTT. It yields the protein CATSRDNPASGSNTGELFF.

The V call is TRBV10-3, the J call TRBJ1-2; no firm D call. CDR3 length: 15 amino acids. Germline V lookup: CDR1 ENHRY, CDR2 SYGVKD. V lost 4 bases and J lost 2, with 14 bases in between. The CDR3 here is CAISASGGINYGYTF. The CDR3 nucleotides are TGTGCCATCAGTGCCTCGGGAGGGATCAACTATGGCTACACCTTC.

The rearrangement joins TRBV19 to TRBJ2-3; the D gene is possibly TRBD2 (6 bases). Germline V gene sequence: CDR1 LNHDA, CDR2 SQIVND (reference sequence). This CDR3 spans 16 amino acids. Trimming left V 6 bases short and J 0 bases short, with 16 bases between. The CDR3 coding sequence is TGTGCCAGTAGGGGACTGGGACTTGCTAGCACAGATACGCAGTATTTT. Protein: CASRGLGLASTDTQYF.

This clone was seen only once. V gene TRBV19 combines with J gene TRBJ1-2, with 10 bases that match TRBD1. Per germline, CDR1 LNHDA and CDR2 SQIVND (reference sequence). V dropped 8 bases and J dropped 6; count of bases not matched to a gene: 6. The CDR3 covers 13 residues. The CDR3 protein is CASWDRGRNGYTF. The CDR3 nucleotides are TGTGCCAGTTGGGACAGGGGTCGAAATGGCTACACCTTC. Looking up the rest from reference TRBV19 and TRBJ1-2 gives the full variable domain: DGGITQSPKYLFRKEGQNVTLSCEQNLNHDAMYWYRQDPGQGLRLIYYSQIVNDFQKGDIAEGYSVSREKKESFPLTVTSAQKNPTAFYLCASWDRGRNGYTFGSGTRLTVV.

The J gene is TRBJ1-1, the V gene TRBV5-5; possible D gene TRBD1, 6 bases. The CDR3 is 15 residues long. Germline V gene lookup returns CDR1 SGHKS and CDR2 YYEKEE (reference sequence). V lost 1 base and J lost 4, with 14 bases in between. DNA of the CDR3: TGTGCCAGCAGCTTGAAACCAGGGGTCCGCACTGAAGCTTTCTTT. It encodes CASSLKPGVRTEAFF.

This chain links TRBV5-1 with TRBJ2-1, with 8 positions matching TRBD2. Per the germline V gene, CDR1 is SGHRS and CDR2 is YFSETQ. The CDR3 length is 17 residues. V dropped 1 base and J dropped 4; count of bases not matched to a gene: 10. The CDR3 sequence is CASSLLPLGGAYNEQFF. CDR3 DNA: TGCGCCAGCAGCTTGCTTCCCCTCGGGGGGGCTTACAATGAGCAGTTCTTC.

This clone was observed a few times. The chain is built from TRBV19 and TRBJ1-2, with D unresolved. The CDR3 covers 13 residues. In germline, CDR1 is LNHDA, CDR2 SQIVND (reference sequence). V shed 3 bases and J shed 1 base, with 6 bases lying between them. DNA for the CDR3: TGTGCCAGTAGTATCAAGAGTAACTATGGCTACACCTTC. It is translated as CASSIKSNYGYTF.

This clone was detected only a few times. The V and J genes are TRBV2 and TRBJ2-7; TRBD2 is a possible D gene (6 bases). CDR1 is SNHLY, CDR2 FYNNEI, per germline. The V end lost 6 bases, the J end lost 6 bases, and 15 bases lay between the germline ends. The CDR3 spans 13 residues. This CDR3 reads CASSGLGLVEQYF. Here the CDR3 DNA reads TGTGCCAGCAGCGGACTGGGACTGGTCGAGCAGTACTTC.